This T cell receptor beta chain was captured in a study of radiotherapy plus CTLA-4 blockade in lung cancer. Study results and caveats: Together with interferon-beta, which increased in serum after radiation, early dynamic changes in blood T cell clones were reportedly the best predictors of response. After treatment with radiotherapy plus ipilimumab, TCR clones that came from the tumor expanded in blood.

Turning to this clone: Its antigen is currently unknown.

The study gave focal radiation plus ipilimumab CTLA-4 blockade to patients with chemo-refractory metastatic non-small-cell lung cancer. TCRdb's copy holds only in-frame clones and misses some; the assay was immunoSEQ multiplex PCR. The data contain fewer than 35,000 clones, around 70% of them singletons. The TCR sequence derives from a human donor with non-small cell lung cancer that progressed on radiotherapy plus ipilimumab. The sequences come from peripheral blood, collected from a patient treated with radiotherapy plus ipilimumab.

In DNA form, the CDR3 reads TGTGCCAGCAGCTCCTGGACGGGGGGAAGTGAAAAACTGTTTTTT. This encodes CASSSWTGGSEKLFF. The rearrangement joins TRBV7-6 to TRBJ1-4; the D gene is possibly TRBD1 (5 bases). The length of the CDR3 is 15 residues. V was pared by 4 bases and J by 7 bases, with 16 bases between. CDR1 and CDR2 from the germline V gene are SGHVS and FNYEAQ.